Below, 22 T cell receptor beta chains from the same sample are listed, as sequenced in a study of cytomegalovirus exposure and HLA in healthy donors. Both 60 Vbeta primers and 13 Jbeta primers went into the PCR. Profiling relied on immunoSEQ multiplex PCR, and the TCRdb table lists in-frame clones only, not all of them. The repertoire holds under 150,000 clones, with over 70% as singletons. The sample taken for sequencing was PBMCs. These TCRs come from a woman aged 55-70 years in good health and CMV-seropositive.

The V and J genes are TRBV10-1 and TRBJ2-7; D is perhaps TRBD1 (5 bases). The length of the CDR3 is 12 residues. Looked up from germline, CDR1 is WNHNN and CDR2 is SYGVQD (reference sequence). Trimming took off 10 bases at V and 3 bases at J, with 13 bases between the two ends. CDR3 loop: CATSAGLYEQYF. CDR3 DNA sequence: TGCGCCACCTCGGCAGGGCTCTACGAGCAGTACTTC.

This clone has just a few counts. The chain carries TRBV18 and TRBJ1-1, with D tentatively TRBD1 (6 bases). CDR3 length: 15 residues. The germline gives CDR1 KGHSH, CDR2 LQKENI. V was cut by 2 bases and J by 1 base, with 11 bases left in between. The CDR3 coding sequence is TGTGCCAGCTCACCAAGGGACAAACAGAACACTGAAGCTTTCTTT. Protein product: CASSPRDKQNTEAFF.

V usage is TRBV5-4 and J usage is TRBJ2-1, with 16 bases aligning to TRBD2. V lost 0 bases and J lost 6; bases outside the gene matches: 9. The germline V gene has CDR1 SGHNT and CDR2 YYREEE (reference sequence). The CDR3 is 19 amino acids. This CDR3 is CASSLGGTSGGANRNEQFF. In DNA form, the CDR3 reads TGTGCCAGCAGCTTGGGTGGGACTAGCGGGGGGGCAAACCGCAATGAGCAGTTCTTC. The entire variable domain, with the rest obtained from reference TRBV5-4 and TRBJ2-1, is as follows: ETGVTQSPTHLIKTRGQQVTLRCSSQSGHNTVSWYQQALGQGPQFIFQYYREEENGRGNFPPRFSGLQFPNYSSELNVNALELDDSALYLCASSLGGTSGGANRNEQFFGPGTRLTVL.

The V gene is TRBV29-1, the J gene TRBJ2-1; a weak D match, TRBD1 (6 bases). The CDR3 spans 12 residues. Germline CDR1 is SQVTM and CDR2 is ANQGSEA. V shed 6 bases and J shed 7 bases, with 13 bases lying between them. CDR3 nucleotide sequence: TGCAGCGTAGTCATCACAGGGAATGAGCAGTTCTTC. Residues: CSVVITGNEQFF.

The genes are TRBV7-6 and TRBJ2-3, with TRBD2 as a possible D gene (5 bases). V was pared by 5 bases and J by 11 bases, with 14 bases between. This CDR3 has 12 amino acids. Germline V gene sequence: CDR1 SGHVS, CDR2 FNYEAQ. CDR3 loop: CASSEPGTVQYF. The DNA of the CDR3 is TGTGCCAGCAGCGAACCGGGAACAGTGCAGTATTTT.

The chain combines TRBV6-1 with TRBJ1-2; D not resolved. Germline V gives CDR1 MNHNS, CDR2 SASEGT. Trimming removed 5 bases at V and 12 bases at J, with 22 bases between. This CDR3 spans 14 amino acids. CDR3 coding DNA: TGTGCCAGCAGTTTACCTACCCCGGAGTCAGCCAACACCTTC. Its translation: CASSLPTPESANTF.

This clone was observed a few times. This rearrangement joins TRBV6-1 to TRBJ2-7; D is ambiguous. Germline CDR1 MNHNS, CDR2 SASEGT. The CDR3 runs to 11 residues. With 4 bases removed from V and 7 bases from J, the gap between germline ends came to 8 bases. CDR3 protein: CASSAPREQYF. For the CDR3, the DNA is TGTGCCAGCAGTGCCCCCCGTGAGCAGTACTTC.

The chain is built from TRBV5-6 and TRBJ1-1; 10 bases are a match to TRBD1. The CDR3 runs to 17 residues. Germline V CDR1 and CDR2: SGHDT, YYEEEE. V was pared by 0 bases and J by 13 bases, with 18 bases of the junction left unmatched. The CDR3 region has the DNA TGTGCCAGCAGCTTGGATCTTATTACTAGGGACAGGGGATCCGATTTCTTT. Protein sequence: CASSLDLITRDRGSDFF.

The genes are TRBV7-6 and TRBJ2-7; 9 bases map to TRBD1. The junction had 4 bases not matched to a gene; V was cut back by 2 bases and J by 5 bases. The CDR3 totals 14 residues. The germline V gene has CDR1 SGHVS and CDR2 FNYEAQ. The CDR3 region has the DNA TGTGCCAGCAGCTTATGGACAGGGGAAAACGAGCAGTACTTC. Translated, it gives CASSLWTGENEQYF. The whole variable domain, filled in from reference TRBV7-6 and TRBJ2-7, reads GAGVSQSPRYKVTKRGQDVALRCDPISGHVSLYWYRQALGQGPEFLTYFNYEAQQDKSGLPNDRFSAERPEGSISTLTIQRTEQRDSAMYRCASSLWTGENEQYFGPGTRLTVT.

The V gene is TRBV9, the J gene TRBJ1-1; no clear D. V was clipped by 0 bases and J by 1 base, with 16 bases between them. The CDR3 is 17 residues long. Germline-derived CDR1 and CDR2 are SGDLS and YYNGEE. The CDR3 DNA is TGTGCCAGCAGCGTAGTGGGTACAGTGGGAGGGAACACTGAAGCTTTCTTT. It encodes CASSVVGTVGGNTEAFF.

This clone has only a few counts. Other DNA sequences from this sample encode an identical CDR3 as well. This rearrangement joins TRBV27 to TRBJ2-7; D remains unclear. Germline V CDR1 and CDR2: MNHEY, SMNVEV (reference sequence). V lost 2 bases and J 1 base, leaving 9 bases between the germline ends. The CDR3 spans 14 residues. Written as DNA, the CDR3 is TGTGCCAGCAGTTTAGTCGGTCCTTCCTACGAGCAGTACTTC. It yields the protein CASSLVGPSYEQYF.

DNA of the CDR3: TGTGCCAGCAGTATGGCTAGCGGGGCCTACAATGAGCAGTTCTTC. This gives the protein CASSMASGAYNEQFF. The chain combines TRBV6-4 with TRBJ2-1; 9 nucleotides align to TRBD2. CDR3 length: 15 residues. Germline CDR1 and CDR2: MRHNA and SNTAGT. V lost 5 bases, J lost 2 bases, and 4 bases stayed unmatched.

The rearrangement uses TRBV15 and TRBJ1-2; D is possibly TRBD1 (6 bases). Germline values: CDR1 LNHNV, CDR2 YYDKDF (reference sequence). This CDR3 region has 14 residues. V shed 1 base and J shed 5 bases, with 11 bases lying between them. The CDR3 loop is CATSRAGELYGYTF. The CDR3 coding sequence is TGTGCCACCAGCAGAGCAGGGGAACTTTATGGCTACACCTTC.

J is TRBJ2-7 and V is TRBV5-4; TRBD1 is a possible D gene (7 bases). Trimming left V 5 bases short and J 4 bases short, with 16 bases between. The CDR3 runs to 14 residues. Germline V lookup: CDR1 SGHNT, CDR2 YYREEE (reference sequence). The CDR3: CASSSRGAGYEQYF. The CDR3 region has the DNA TGTGCCAGCAGTTCCAGGGGGGCGGGGTACGAGCAGTACTTC. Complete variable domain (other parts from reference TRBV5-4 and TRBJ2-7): ETGVTQSPTHLIKTRGQQVTLRCSSQSGHNTVSWYQQALGQGPQFIFQYYREEENGRGNFPPRFSGLQFPNYSSELNVNALELDDSALYLCASSSRGAGYEQYFGPGTRLTVT.

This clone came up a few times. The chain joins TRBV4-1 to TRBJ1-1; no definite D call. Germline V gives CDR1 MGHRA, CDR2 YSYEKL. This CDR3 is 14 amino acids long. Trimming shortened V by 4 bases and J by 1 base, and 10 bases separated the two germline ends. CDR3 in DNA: TGCGCCAGCAGCCTGTGGGCCGCGAACACTGAAGCTTTCTTT. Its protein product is CASSLWAANTEAFF.

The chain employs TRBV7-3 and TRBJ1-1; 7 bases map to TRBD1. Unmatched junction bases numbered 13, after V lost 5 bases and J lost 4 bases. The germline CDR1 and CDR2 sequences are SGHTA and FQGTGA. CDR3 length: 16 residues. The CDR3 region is CASSPTGYLQGTEAFF. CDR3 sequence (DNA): TGTGCCAGCAGCCCGACAGGGTACCTCCAGGGCACTGAAGCTTTCTTT.

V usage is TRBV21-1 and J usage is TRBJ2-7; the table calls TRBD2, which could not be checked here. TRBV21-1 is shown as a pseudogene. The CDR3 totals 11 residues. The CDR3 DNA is TGTGCCAGCAGCAAGGGGGGCGAGCAGTACTTC. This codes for CASSKGGEQYF.

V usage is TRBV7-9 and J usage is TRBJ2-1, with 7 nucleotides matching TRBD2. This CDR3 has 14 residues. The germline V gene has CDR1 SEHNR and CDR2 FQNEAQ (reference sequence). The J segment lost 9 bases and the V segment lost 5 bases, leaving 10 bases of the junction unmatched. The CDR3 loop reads CASSDVGGGGEQFF. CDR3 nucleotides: TGTGCCAGCAGCGATGTGGGCGGGGGTGGTGAGCAGTTCTTC.

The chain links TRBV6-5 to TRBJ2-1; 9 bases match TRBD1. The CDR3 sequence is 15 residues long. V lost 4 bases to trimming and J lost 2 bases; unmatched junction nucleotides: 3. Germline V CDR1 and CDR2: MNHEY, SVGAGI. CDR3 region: CASSFRDRAYNEQFF. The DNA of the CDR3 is TGTGCCAGCAGTTTCCGGGACAGGGCCTACAATGAGCAGTTCTTC.

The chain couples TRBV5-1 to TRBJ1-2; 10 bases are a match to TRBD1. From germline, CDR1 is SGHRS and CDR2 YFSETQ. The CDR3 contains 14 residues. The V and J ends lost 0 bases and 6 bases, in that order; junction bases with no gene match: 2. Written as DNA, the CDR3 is TGCGCCAGCAGCTTGGGACAGGGGGCGGATGGCTACACCTTC. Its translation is CASSLGQGADGYTF.

CDR3: CASSLQGANTGELFF. As DNA, the CDR3 is TGTGCCAGCAGCTTACAGGGCGCGAACACCGGGGAGCTGTTTTTT. The rearrangement links TRBV7-7 to TRBJ2-2; TRBD1 is a possible D gene (5 bases). This CDR3 contains 15 residues. The germline V and J ends were trimmed by 2 bases and 0 bases, with 7 bases remaining between them. Germline CDR1 is SSHAT and CDR2 is FNYEAQ (reference sequence). The full variable domain, completed using reference TRBV7-7 and TRBJ2-2, is GAGVSQSPRYKVTKRGQDVTLRCDPISSHATLYWYQQALGQGPEFLTYFNYEAQPDKSGLPSDRFSAERPEGSISTLTIQRTEQRDSAMYRCASSLQGANTGELFFGEGSRLTVL.

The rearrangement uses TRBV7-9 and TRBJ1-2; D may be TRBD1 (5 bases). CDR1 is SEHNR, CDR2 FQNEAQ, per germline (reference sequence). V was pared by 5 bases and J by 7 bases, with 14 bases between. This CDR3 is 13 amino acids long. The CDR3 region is CASSLDTAAGYTF. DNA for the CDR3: TGTGCCAGCAGCCTGGACACGGCGGCTGGCTACACCTTC.